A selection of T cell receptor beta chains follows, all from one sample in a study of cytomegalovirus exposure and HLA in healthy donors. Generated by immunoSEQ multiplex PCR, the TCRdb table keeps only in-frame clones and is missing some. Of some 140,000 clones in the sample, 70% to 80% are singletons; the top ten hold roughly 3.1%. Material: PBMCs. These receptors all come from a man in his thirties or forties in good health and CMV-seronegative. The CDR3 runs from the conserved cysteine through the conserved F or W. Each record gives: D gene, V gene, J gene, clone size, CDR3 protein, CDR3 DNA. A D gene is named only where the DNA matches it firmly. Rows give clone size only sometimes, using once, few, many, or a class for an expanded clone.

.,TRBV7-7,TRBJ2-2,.,CASSLGGWGRGTGELFF,TGTGCTAGCAGCTTAGGAGGATGGGGGCGAGGCACCGGGGAGCTGTTTTTT
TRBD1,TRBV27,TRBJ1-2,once,CASRLGQVPWGYTF,TGTGCCAGCAGACTGGGACAGGTGCCTTGGGGCTACACCTTC
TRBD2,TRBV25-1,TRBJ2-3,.,CASSVMTSGVTDTQYF,TGTGCCAGCAGTGTCATGACTAGCGGGGTCACAGATACACAGTATTTT
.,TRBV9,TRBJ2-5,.,CASSGHRPQETQYF,TGTGCCAGCAGCGGACACAGACCTCAAGAGACCCAGTACTTC
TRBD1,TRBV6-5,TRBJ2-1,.,CASSYQGAFYEQFF,TGTGCCAGCAGTTACCAGGGGGCGTTTTATGAGCAGTTCTTC
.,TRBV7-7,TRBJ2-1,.,CASSLGDSYYNEQFF,TGTGCTAGCAGCCTCGGAGACAGTTACTACAATGAGCAGTTCTTC
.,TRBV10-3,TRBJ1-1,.,CAISDTGSTEAFF,TGTGCCATCAGTGATACGGGGTCCACTGAAGCTTTCTTT
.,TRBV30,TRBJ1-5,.,CAWTHGGDQPQHF,TGTGCCTGGACCCATGGGGGGGACCAGCCCCAGCATTTT
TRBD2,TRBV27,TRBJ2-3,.,CASSFSLAGGTDTQYF,TGTGCCAGCAGTTTCTCCCTAGCGGGGGGAACAGATACGCAGTATTTT
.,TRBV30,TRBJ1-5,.,CAWDLQGDQPQHF,TGTGCCTGGGACCTACAGGGTGATCAGCCCCAGCATTTT
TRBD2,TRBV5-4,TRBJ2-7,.,CASSRGLAVIYEQYF,TGTGCCAGCAGCCGAGGACTAGCGGTGATCTACGAGCAGTACTTC
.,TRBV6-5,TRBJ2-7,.,CASSYSGQGYEQYF,TGTGCCAGCAGTTATTCTGGGCAGGGCTACGAGCAGTACTTC